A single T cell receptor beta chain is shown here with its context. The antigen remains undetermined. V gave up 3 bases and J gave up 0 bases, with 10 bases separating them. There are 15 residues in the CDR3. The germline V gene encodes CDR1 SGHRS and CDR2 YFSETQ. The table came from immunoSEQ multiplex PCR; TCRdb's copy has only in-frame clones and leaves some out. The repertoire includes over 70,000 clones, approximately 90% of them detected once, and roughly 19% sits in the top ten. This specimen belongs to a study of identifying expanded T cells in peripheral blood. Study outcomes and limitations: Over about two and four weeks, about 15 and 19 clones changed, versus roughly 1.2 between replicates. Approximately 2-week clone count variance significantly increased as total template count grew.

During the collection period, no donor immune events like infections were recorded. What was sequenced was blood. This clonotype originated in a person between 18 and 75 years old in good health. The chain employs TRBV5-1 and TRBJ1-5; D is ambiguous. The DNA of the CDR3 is TGCGCCAGCAGCTCCGGGCCATATAGCAATCAGCCCCAGCATTTT. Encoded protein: CASSSGPYSNQPQHF.